This TCR beta chain was documented in a study of blood T cell repertoires in COVID-19. Study background: Material from acute and convalescent COVID-19 was sourced from the United States, Italy and Spain. T cells, B-cell-depleted T cells, or PBMCs supplied cDNA or gDNA.

Measured with immunoSEQ multiplex PCR; TCRdb has only the in-frame clones, and not every one. The data contain 95,000 to 150,000 clones, 70% to 90% of them singletons. V shed 0 bases and J shed 0 bases, with 6 bases lying between them. Germline lookup yields CDR1 SEHNR and CDR2 FQNEAQ (reference sequence). The CDR3 length is 15 residues. The specimen was peripheral blood. The sequence derives from a man between 35 and 55 years old with acute or convalescent COVID-19. V and J are TRBV7-9 and TRBJ2-1, with D tentatively TRBD2 (5 bases). Written as DNA, the CDR3 is TGTGCCAGCAGCTTAGCGGGGAGCTCCTACAATGAGCAGTTCTTC. It specifies CASSLAGSSYNEQFF.